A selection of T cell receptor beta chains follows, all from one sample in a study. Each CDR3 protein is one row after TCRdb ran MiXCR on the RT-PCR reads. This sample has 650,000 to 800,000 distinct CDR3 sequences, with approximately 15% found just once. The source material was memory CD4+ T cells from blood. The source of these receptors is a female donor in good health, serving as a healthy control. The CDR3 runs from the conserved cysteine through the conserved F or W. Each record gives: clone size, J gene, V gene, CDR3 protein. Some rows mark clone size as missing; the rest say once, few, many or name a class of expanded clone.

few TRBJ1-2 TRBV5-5 CASSFRENGYTF
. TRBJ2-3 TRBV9 CASSGGLATSTDTQYF
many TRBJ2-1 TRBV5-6 CASSSLAGLGNEQFF
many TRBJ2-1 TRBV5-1 CASSLGDTYNEQFF
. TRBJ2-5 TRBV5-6 CASSQAGTGETQYF
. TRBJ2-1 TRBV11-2 CASRGPSGAYNEQFF
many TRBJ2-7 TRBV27 CASSPDRNSYEQYF
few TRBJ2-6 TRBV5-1 CASRLSVNSGANVLTF
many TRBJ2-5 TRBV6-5 CASSYQGRGETQYF
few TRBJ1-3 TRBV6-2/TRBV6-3 CASSPPTDASGNTIYF
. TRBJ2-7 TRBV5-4 CASSSPGLQYEQYF
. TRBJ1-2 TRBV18 CASSPGKTGLSGYTF
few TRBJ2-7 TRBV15 CATSRDPDYEQYF
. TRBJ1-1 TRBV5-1 CASSLTSPNTEAFF
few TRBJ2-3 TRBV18 CASSPRLARASGTDTQYF
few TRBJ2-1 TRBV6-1 CASRGMLAEFNEQFF
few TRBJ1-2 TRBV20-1 CSARARNRVESTF
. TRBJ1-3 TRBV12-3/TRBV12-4 CASIPRGSSGNTIYF
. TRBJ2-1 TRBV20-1 CSALRDTPNEQFF
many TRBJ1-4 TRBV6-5 CASSPSRASKLFF
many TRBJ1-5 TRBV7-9 CASSRTGSNQPQHF
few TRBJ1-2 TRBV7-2 CASRFNSGIYGYTF
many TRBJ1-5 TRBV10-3 CAISSLSGNNQPQHF
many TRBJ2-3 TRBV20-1 CSARRPAGVTDTQYF
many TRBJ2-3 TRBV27 CASSSGTSGIADTQYF
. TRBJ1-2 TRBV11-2 CASTSGGSRGYTF
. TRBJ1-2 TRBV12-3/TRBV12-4 CASSLVTGVYGYTF
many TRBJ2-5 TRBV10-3 CAIGGTGAETQYF
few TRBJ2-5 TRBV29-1 CSVAPGGVLGETQYF
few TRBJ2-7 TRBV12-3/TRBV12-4 CASSSIAGGLSYEQYF
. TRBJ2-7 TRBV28 CASSLSRAGSYEQYF
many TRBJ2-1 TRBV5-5 CASSLGPGSYNEQFF
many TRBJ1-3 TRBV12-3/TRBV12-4 CASSPRTSGNTIYF
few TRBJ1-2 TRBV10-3 CAIRQGANYGYTF
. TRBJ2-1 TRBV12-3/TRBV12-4 CASSSRGVWGLADNEQFF
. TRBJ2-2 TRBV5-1 CASRLQVANTGELFF
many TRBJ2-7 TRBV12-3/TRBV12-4 CASSLPTSGSLREQYF